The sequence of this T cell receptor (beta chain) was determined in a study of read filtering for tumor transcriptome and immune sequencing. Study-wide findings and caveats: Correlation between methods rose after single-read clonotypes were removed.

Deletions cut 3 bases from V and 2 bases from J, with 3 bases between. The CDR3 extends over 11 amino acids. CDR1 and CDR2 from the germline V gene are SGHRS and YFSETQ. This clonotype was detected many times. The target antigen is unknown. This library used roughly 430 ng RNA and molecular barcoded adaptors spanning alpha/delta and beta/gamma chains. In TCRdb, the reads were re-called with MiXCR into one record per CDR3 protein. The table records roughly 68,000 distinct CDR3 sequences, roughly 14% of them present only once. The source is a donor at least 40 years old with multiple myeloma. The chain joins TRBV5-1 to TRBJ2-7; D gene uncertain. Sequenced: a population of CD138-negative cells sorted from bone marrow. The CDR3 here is CASSSPYEQYF. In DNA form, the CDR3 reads TGCGCCAGCAGCTCCCCCTACGAGCAGTACTTC.